One T cell receptor beta chain is described in this entry. What it binds is not known. TCRdb re-derived calls from the reads in MiXCR, one entry per CDR3 protein. Here the sample spans about 920,000 distinct CDR3 sequences, about a third being singletons. The entry originates in a study of T cell repertoires in cytomegalovirus infection. In the study overall: Well-studied HLA-B-restricted epitopes and recently identified HLA-C-restricted epitopes of CMV were both used in the study. Shared public TCR beta signatures pointed to both CMV infection and a matching HLA type. Study results and caveats: Based on cumulative public TCR beta family frequency, carriers of CMV plus the relevant HLA were identified. HLA-C-restricted CMV clonotypes gave the most frequent clonotype in two of eight donors.

The junction had 13 bases not matched to a gene; V was cut back by 3 bases and J by 8 bases. Per the germline V gene, CDR1 is LNHNV and CDR2 is YYDKDF (reference sequence). The CDR3 consists of 18 residues. This receptor was identified in a human donor in good health (CMV status not recorded). Some clones in this sample may be carry-over from other donors' samples. The source was cultured CD8+ T cells from PBMCs, collected from culture after CMV antigen stimulation. The chain combines TRBV15 with TRBJ1-4; 12 nucleotides line up with TRBD1. CDR3 sequence: CATSRGVPGQGAREKLFF. CDR3 DNA sequence: TGTGCCACCAGCAGGGGGGTCCCGGGACAGGGGGCACGAGAAAAACTGTTTTTT.